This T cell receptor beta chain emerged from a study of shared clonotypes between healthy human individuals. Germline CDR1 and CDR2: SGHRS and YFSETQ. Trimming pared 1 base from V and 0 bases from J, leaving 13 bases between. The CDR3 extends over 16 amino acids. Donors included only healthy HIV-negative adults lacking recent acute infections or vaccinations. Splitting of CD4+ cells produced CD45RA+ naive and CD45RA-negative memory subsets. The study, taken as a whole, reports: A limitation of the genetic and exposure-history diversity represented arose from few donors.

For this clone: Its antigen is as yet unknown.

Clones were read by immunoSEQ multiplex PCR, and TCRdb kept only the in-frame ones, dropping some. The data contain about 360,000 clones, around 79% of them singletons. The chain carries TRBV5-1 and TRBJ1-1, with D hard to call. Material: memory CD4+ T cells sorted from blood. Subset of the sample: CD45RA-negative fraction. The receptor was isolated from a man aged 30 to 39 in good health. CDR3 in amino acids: CASSLSTVGMNTEAFF. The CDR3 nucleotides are TGCGCCAGCAGCTTGTCAACAGTAGGGATGAACACTGAAGCTTTCTTT.